This T cell receptor beta chain was recorded in a study of T cells in Graves' hyperthyroidism and ophthalmopathy. A note on this clonotype: Its specificity is unknown.

It was RNA transcripts that yielded the amplified TCR beta CDR3 regions. HTBI primers were the set used in a first-round RT-PCR of the TCR CDR3. TCRdb analysed the multiplex PCR reads with MiXCR anew, one entry per CDR3 protein. The sample includes approximately 570,000 distinct CDR3 sequences, just under 20% of them seen just once. Ophthalmopathy patients had moderate-to-severe active disease, CAS ≥3, NOSPECS ≥4, and disease duration under 3 months. Clinical symptoms, serum thyroxine and TRAb, thyroid ultrasound and orbital computed tomography were used for the diagnoses. It was 8 to 10 ml of fresh peripheral blood that supplied the PBMCs. The CDR3 contains 16 residues. The junction had 9 bases not matched to a gene; V was cut back by 5 bases and J by 1 base. CDR1 MNHNS and CDR2 SASEGT come from the germline V gene. Study outcomes and limitations: The majority of expanded thyroid clonotypes above 0.001 also appeared in blood.

The J gene is TRBJ2-7, the V gene TRBV6-1; 9 bases align to TRBD2. The receptor's source is a man in his forties with Graves' ophthalmopathy. The sample comprised blood. CDR3 loop: CASSRDQRGVSYEQYF. CDR3 nucleotides: TGTGCCAGCAGTCGGGATCAGCGGGGGGTATCCTACGAGCAGTACTTC.